The table lists the clone carrying this T cell receptor (beta chain) with a count of one. Some clones are missing from TCRdb's copy, which holds only in-frame ones; the method was immunoSEQ multiplex PCR. The repertoire consists of about 76,000 clones, with about nine tenths occurring once and the leading ten covering about 2.2%. This entry comes from a study of glioma-infiltrating T cells after dendritic cell vaccination. On the study more broadly: Dendritic cells derived from monocytes and pulsed with autologous tumor lysate formed the vaccine.

Time point: after dendritic cell vaccination, including at tumor progression/relapse. The TCR was taken from a human donor with glioblastoma. This sample comprised blood, obtained after dendritic cell vaccination.

CDR3 in amino acids: CASSYPGTGGYTF. In DNA form, the CDR3 reads TGTGCCAGCAGTTACCCCGGGACAGGAGGCTACACCTTC. The chain couples TRBV6-5 to TRBJ1-2; 8 nucleotides align to TRBD1. This CDR3 is 13 amino acids long. V shed 2 bases, J shed 8 bases, and the junction held 4 bases outside the gene matches. CDR1 and CDR2 (germline): MNHEY, SVGAGI.